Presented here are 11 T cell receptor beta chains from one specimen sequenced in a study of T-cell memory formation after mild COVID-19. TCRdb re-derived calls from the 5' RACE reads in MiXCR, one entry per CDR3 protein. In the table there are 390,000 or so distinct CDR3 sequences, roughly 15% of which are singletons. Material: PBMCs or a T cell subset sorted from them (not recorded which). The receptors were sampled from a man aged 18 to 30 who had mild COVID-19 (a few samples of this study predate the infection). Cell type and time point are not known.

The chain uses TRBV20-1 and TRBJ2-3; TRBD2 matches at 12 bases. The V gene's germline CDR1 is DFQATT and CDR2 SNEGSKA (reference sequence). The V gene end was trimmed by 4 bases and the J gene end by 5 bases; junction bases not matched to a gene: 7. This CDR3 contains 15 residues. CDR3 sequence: CSANPSGGAGDTQYF. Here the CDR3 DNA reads TGCAGTGCTAATCCTAGCGGGGGGGCTGGAGATACGCAGTATTTT.

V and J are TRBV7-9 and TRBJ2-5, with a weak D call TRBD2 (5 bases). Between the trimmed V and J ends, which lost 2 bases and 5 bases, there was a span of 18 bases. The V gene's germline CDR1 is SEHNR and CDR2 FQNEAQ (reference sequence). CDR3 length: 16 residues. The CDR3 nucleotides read TGTGCCAGCAGCTTAAGAGGGATGGATGGGGAGGAGACCCAGTACTTC. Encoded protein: CASSLRGMDGEETQYF.

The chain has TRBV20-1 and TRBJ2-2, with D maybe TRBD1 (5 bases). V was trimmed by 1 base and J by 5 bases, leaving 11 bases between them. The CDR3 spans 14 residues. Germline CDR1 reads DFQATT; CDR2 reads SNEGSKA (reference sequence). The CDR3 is CSARARGATGELFF. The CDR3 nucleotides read TGCAGTGCTAGAGCTAGGGGCGCTACCGGGGAGCTGTTTTTT.

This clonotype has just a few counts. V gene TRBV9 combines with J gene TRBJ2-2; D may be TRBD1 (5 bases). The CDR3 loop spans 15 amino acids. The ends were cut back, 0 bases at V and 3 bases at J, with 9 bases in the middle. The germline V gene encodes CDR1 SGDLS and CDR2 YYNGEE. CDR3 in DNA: TGTGCCAGCAGCGTAGGTGGGGCCGACACCGGGGAGCTGTTTTTT. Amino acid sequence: CASSVGGADTGELFF.

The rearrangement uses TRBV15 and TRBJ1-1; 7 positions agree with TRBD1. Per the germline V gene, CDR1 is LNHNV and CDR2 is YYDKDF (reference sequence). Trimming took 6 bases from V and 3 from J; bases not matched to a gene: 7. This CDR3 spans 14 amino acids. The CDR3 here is CATRQYRGDTEAFF. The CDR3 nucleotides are TGTGCCACCAGACAGTACAGGGGTGACACTGAAGCTTTCTTT.

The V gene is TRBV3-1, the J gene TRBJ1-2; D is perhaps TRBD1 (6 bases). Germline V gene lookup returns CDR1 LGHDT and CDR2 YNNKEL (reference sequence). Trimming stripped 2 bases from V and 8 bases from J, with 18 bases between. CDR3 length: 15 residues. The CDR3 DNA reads TGTGCCAGCAGCCAACGGCGCGGAGGACAGCGCGGCTACACCTTC. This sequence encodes CASSQRRGGQRGYTF. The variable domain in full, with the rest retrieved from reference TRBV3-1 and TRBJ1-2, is DTAVSQTPKYLVTQMGNDKSIKCEQNLGHDTMYWYKQDSKKFLKIMFSYNNKELIINETVPNRFSPKSPDKAHLNLHINSLELGDSAVYFCASSQRRGGQRGYTFGSGTRLTVV.

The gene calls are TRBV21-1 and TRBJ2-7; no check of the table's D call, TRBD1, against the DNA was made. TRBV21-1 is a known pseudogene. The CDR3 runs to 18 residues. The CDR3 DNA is TGTGCCAGCAGCCCCCACCTCCCCCCGGGACGCAACTCTGACGAGCAGTGCGTC. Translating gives CASSPHLPPGRNSDEQCV.

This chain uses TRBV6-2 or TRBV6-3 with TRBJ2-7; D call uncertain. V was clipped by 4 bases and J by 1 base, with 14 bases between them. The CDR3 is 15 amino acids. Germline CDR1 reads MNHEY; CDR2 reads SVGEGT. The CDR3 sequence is CASSSGEFGSYEQYV. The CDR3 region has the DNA TGTGCCAGCAGTTCGGGCGAATTCGGTTCCTACGAGCAGTACGTC.

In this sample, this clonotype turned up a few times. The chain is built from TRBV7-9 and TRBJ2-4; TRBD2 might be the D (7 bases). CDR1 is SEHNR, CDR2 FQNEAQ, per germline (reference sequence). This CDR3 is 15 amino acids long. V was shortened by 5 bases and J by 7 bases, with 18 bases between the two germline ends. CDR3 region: CASSPLPGGINIQYF. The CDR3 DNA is TGTGCCAGCAGCCCCCTCCCGGGGGGCATTAACATTCAGTACTTC.

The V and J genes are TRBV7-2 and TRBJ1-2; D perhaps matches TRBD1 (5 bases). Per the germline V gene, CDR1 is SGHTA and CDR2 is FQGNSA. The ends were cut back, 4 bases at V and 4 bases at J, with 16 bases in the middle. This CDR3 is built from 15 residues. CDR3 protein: CASSSFITGTYGYTF. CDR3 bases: TGTGCCAGCAGCTCATTCATCACAGGAACCTATGGCTACACCTTC. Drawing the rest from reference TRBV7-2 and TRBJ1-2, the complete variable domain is GAGVSQSPSNKVTEKGKDVELRCDPISGHTALYWYRQSLGQGLEFLIYFQGNSAPDKSGLPSDRFSAERTGGSVSTLTIQRTQQEDSAVYLCASSSFITGTYGYTFGSGTRLTVV.

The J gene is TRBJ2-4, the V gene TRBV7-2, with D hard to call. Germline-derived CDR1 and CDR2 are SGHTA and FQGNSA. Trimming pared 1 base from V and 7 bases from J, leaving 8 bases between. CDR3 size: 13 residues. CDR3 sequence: CASSLDRSNIQYF. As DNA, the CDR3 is TGTGCCAGCAGCTTAGACAGATCGAACATTCAGTACTTC. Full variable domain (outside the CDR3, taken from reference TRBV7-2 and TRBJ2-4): GAGVSQSPSNKVTEKGKDVELRCDPISGHTALYWYRQSLGQGLEFLIYFQGNSAPDKSGLPSDRFSAERTGGSVSTLTIQRTQQEDSAVYLCASSLDRSNIQYFGAGTRLSVL.